Each of the 31 T cell receptor beta chains below was sequenced from the same sample in a study of T cells after yellow fever vaccination. MiXCR was run by TCRdb on the 5' RACE reads, yielding one entry per CDR3 protein. The sample includes around 250,000 distinct CDR3 sequences, 6.5% to 8.5% of them seen just once. The sequences come from CD4+ T cells sorted from PBMCs, collected 15 days after the yellow fever booster vaccination. These receptors all stem from a man aged 25-45 years who received the YFV17D yellow fever vaccine.

This clonotype occurred many times. J is TRBJ2-1 and V is TRBV5-1; 8 nucleotides line up with TRBD1. V lost 4 bases and J lost 12; bases outside the gene matches: 9. The CDR3 loop spans 13 amino acids. Germline V lookup: CDR1 SGHRS, CDR2 YFSETQ. The CDR3 sequence is CASSHLRGRGQFF. The CDR3, as DNA: TGCGCCAGCAGCCATCTCAGGGGGCGCGGGCAGTTCTTC.

The CDR3 DNA is TGTGCCCATCGACCAGGCCCGAACACCGGGGAGCTGTTTTTT. Protein sequence: CAHRPGPNTGELFF. V and J are TRBV7-2 and TRBJ2-2, with unresolved D. The V gene's germline CDR1 is SGHTA and CDR2 FQGNSA. CDR3 length: 14 amino acids. V was shortened by 11 bases and J by 0 bases, with 13 bases between the two germline ends.

The chain's CDR3 is CASSVQGASTDTQYF. CDR3 bases: TGTGCCAGCAGCGTACAGGGAGCTAGCACAGATACGCAGTATTTT. The V call is TRBV2, the J call TRBJ2-3, with D possibly matching TRBD1 (6 bases). V lost 6 bases, J lost 0 bases, and 13 bases lay in between. This CDR3 has 15 residues. Germline loops: CDR1 SNHLY, CDR2 FYNNEI.

The chain uses TRBV30 and TRBJ1-1; D is possibly TRBD1 (5 bases). Germline V gene lookup returns CDR1 GTSNPN and CDR2 SVGIG (reference sequence). The CDR3 runs to 13 residues. V lost 0 bases to trimming and J lost 3 bases, with 8 bases between them. The CDR3 spells CAWSVQGDTEAFF. In DNA form, the CDR3 reads TGTGCCTGGAGTGTACAAGGGGACACTGAAGCTTTCTTT.

The V and J genes are TRBV12-3 or TRBV12-4 and TRBJ1-1, with D uncertain. This CDR3 has 12 residues. V dropped 3 bases and J dropped 6 bases, with 8 bases sitting between them. The CDR3 nucleotides read TGTGCCAGCAGTTTCGTAACGGCTGAAGCTTTCTTT. Its translation: CASSFVTAEAFF.

V and J are TRBV20-1 and TRBJ2-5; TRBD1 might be the D (7 bases). Germline values: CDR1 DFQATT, CDR2 SNEGSKA (reference sequence). The CDR3 covers 15 residues. V dropped 0 bases and J dropped 5 bases, with 16 bases sitting between them. This chain's CDR3 is CSARDQGGLSETQYF. The CDR3 DNA sequence: TGCAGTGCTAGAGATCAGGGGGGCCTAAGCGAGACCCAGTACTTC.

This clonotype occurred many times. The genes are TRBV28 and TRBJ2-5, with 7 bases lining up with TRBD2. Germline CDR1 and CDR2: MDHEN and SYDVKM. The CDR3 spans 17 residues. The J segment lost 2 bases and the V segment lost 2 bases, leaving 11 bases of the junction unmatched. The CDR3: CASSLPGTGGGQETQYF. The CDR3 DNA is TGTGCCAGCAGTTTACCAGGGACGGGCGGGGGACAAGAGACCCAGTACTTC.

This clonotype was observed at least ten times. The chain employs TRBV5-1 and TRBJ2-5, with D possibly being TRBD2 (5 bases). Germline V gene lookup returns CDR1 SGHRS and CDR2 YFSETQ. Trimming removed 0 bases at V and 5 bases at J, with 11 bases between. CDR3 length equals 14 residues. CDR3 in amino acids: CASSLARGGETQYF. DNA of the CDR3: TGCGCCAGCAGCTTGGCTCGAGGAGGTGAGACCCAGTACTTC.

The table lists this clonotype with many counts. The chain has TRBV7-2 and TRBJ2-4; D not certain. From germline, CDR1 is SGHTA and CDR2 FQGNSA. CDR3 size: 13 residues. V shed 3 bases and J shed 2 bases, with 5 bases lying between them. This CDR3 is CASSLAPKNIQYF. DNA for the CDR3: TGTGCCAGCAGCTTGGCGCCCAAAAACATTCAGTACTTC.

This clonotype was detected a few times. The chain joins TRBV7-3 to TRBJ1-6, with D perhaps matching TRBD1 (5 bases). The CDR3 runs 14 residues. Germline assignment: CDR1 SGHTA and CDR2 FQGTGA. Trimming cost V 5 bases and J 7 bases, with 12 bases left between them. CDR3 amino acids: CASSRLGVNSPLHF. The CDR3 DNA sequence: TGTGCCAGCAGCCGGTTAGGGGTAAATTCACCCCTCCACTTT.

This clonotype showed up just a few times. This sequence joins TRBV5-1 and TRBJ2-3; D unclear. CDR3 length: 14 residues. The V gene's germline CDR1 is SGHRS and CDR2 YFSETQ. Trimming took 0 bases from V and 4 from J, leaving 9 bases between them. The CDR3 here is CASSLEPTADTQYF. The DNA of the CDR3 is TGCGCCAGCAGCTTGGAGCCAACGGCAGATACGCAGTATTTT.

This chain connects TRBV7-8 to TRBJ2-5, with 9 bases matching TRBD2. The CDR3 is made up of 14 amino acids. The V and J ends lost 7 bases and 7 bases, in that order; junction bases with no gene match: 10. Per the germline V gene, CDR1 is SGHVS and CDR2 is FQNEAQ. CDR3 in amino acids: CASTTGTSRPTQYF. The CDR3 bases are TGTGCCAGCACCACCGGGACTAGCAGACCGACCCAGTACTTC.

This clonotype was seen repeatedly, ten times or more. The chain recombines TRBV30 with TRBJ2-1; 12 nucleotides line up with TRBD2. This CDR3 is 15 amino acids long. Unmatched junction bases numbered 5, after V lost 6 bases and J lost 2 bases. CDR1 is GTSNPN and CDR2 is SVGIG in the germline V gene (reference sequence). The CDR3 sequence: CACTGLAGTYNEQFF. The CDR3 DNA sequence: TGTGCCTGTACCGGACTAGCGGGGACCTACAATGAGCAGTTCTTC.

This clonotype appeared many times. This chain links TRBV12-3 or TRBV12-4 with TRBJ1-4; D not certain. This CDR3 comprises 13 residues. Trimming shortened V by 6 bases and J by 0 bases, and 5 bases separated the two germline ends. The CDR3 bases are TGTGCCAGCAGCGGTTCAACTAATGAAAAACTGTTTTTT. This codes for CASSGSTNEKLFF.

This clonotype appeared many times. The rearrangement links TRBV12-3 or TRBV12-4 to TRBJ1-2, with 10 positions matching TRBD1. The CDR3 length is 14 residues. The ends lost 2 bases at V and 13 bases at J; junction bases unmatched: 10. This chain's CDR3 is CASSLTVGQGDLTF. The CDR3 DNA follows: TGTGCCAGCAGTTTAACGGTTGGACAGGGGGATCTCACCTTC.

This clonotype has just a few counts. CDR3 nucleotides: TGCGCCAGCAGCTTTGGGCAGGGCAATGAGCAGTTCTTC. Residues: CASSFGQGNEQFF. V is TRBV5-1 and J is TRBJ2-1; D is perhaps TRBD1 (5 bases). With 2 bases removed from V and 6 bases from J, the gap between germline ends came to 9 bases. Germline values: CDR1 SGHRS, CDR2 YFSETQ. The CDR3 sequence is 13 residues long.

The chain couples TRBV24-1 to TRBJ2-2, with 8 bases matching TRBD1. V was pared by 2 bases and J by 1 base, with 2 bases of the junction left unmatched. Germline V lookup: CDR1 KGHDR, CDR2 SFDVKD. The CDR3 has 16 residues. Written as DNA, the CDR3 is TGTGCCACCAGTGATTCCGGGACAGGGAACACCGGGGAGCTGTTTTTT. Translated, it gives CATSDSGTGNTGELFF.

This chain links TRBV18 with TRBJ2-5, with a possible D match to TRBD2 (5 bases). CDR3 length: 13 amino acids. V lost 8 bases and J 1 base, leaving 11 bases between the germline ends. Germline CDR1 is KGHSH and CDR2 is LQKENI. CDR3 sequence: CASGSLIQETQYF. The CDR3 region has the DNA TGTGCCAGCGGGAGCCTTATCCAAGAGACCCAGTACTTC.

The CDR3 spells CASSFEGQGNTEAFF. In DNA form, the CDR3 reads TGTGCCAGCAGCTTCGAAGGACAGGGGAACACTGAAGCTTTCTTT. The genes are TRBV5-4 and TRBJ1-1; the match to TRBD1 covers 8 bases. The V segment lost 2 bases and the J segment 1 base; nucleotides outside the gene matches: 4. Germline lookup yields CDR1 SGHNT and CDR2 YYREEE (reference sequence). CDR3 length equals 15 residues.

This clonotype came up many times. The chain couples TRBV5-1 to TRBJ1-1; D not certain. The CDR3 totals 14 residues. Trimming cost V 4 bases and J 4 bases, with 14 bases left between them. Germline V gives CDR1 SGHRS, CDR2 YFSETQ. The CDR3 DNA sequence: TGCGCCAGCAGCCCCGGGCCCGGCGGCACTGAAGCTTTCTTT. This translates into CASSPGPGGTEAFF. Variable domain in full (rest from reference TRBV5-1 and TRBJ1-1): KAGVTQTPRYLIKTRGQQVTLSCSPISGHRSVSWYQQTPGQGLQFLFEYFSETQRNKGNFPGRFSGRQFSNSRSEMNVSTLELGDSALYLCASSPGPGGTEAFFGQGTRLTVV.

The chain uses TRBV5-1 and TRBJ2-7; 7 nucleotides align to TRBD1. Germline CDR1 and CDR2: SGHRS and YFSETQ. V gave up 0 bases and J gave up 4 bases; unmatched junction bases: 7. CDR3 length equals 15 residues. CDR3 nucleotides: TGCGCCAGCAGCTTGGGACAGGGCCTGGGGTACGAGCAGTACTTC. It translates to CASSLGQGLGYEQYF.

This clonotype showed up just a few times. J is TRBJ1-2 and V is TRBV5-1, with D uncertain. Germline-derived CDR1 and CDR2 are SGHRS and YFSETQ. The CDR3 is 13 amino acids. The germline V and J ends were trimmed by 0 bases and 6 bases, with 9 bases remaining between them. The CDR3 protein is CASSLVAVDGYTF. The CDR3 DNA sequence: TGCGCCAGCAGCTTGGTGGCAGTCGATGGCTACACCTTC. The entire variable domain, with the rest obtained from reference TRBV5-1 and TRBJ1-2, is as follows: KAGVTQTPRYLIKTRGQQVTLSCSPISGHRSVSWYQQTPGQGLQFLFEYFSETQRNKGNFPGRFSGRQFSNSRSEMNVSTLELGDSALYLCASSLVAVDGYTFGSGTRLTVV.

The rearrangement uses TRBV7-2 and TRBJ2-1; 9 bases are shared with TRBD2. J lost 0 bases, V lost 11 bases, and 5 bases had no gene match. Per the germline V gene, CDR1 is SGHTA and CDR2 is FQGNSA. CDR3 length equals 14 residues. In DNA, the CDR3 is TGTGCCGGACGCGGGGGGGGCTCCTACAATGAGCAGTTCTTC. It codes for CAGRGGGSYNEQFF. Variable domain in full (rest from reference TRBV7-2 and TRBJ2-1): GAGVSQSPSNKVTEKGKDVELRCDPISGHTALYWYRQSLGQGLEFLIYFQGNSAPDKSGLPSDRFSAERTGGSVSTLTIQRTQQEDSAVYLCAGRGGGSYNEQFFGPGTRLTVL.

The gene calls are TRBV3-1 and TRBJ2-3; D is unresolved. Trimming cost V 2 bases and J 5 bases, with 8 bases left between them. CDR1 is LGHDT, CDR2 YNNKEL, per germline (reference sequence). There are 13 residues in the CDR3. In nucleotides, the CDR3 is TGTGCCAGCAGCCAATCGTTCCAAGATACGCAGTATTTT. It encodes CASSQSFQDTQYF.

Many counts were recorded for this clonotype. V usage is TRBV5-1 and J usage is TRBJ2-7; 7 bases map to TRBD2. The CDR3 totals 14 residues. V lost 4 bases and J lost 3; bases outside the gene matches: 7. Germline V gene sequence: CDR1 SGHRS, CDR2 YFSETQ. The DNA for the CDR3 is TGCGCCAGCAGCGACAGCGGGGTCCTCTACGAGCAGTACTTC. The encoded protein is CASSDSGVLYEQYF. Filled out from reference TRBV5-1 and TRBJ2-7, the complete variable domain reads KAGVTQTPRYLIKTRGQQVTLSCSPISGHRSVSWYQQTPGQGLQFLFEYFSETQRNKGNFPGRFSGRQFSNSRSEMNVSTLELGDSALYLCASSDSGVLYEQYFGPGTRLTVT.

In its sample, this clonotype was seen a few times. The chain combines TRBV10-3 with TRBJ2-7; 7 nucleotides align to TRBD1. Germline trimming cut 5 bases from V and 1 base from J; bases unmatched to any gene: 11. The CDR3 is 16 amino acids. The germline gives CDR1 ENHRY, CDR2 SYGVKD. CDR3 residues: CAISPTGMVLSYEQYF. The CDR3 nucleotides read TGTGCCATCAGTCCGACAGGGATGGTCCTTTCCTACGAGCAGTACTTC.

Many counts were recorded for this clonotype. This chain connects TRBV6-1 to TRBJ2-5; D is tentatively TRBD1 or TRBD2 (7 bases each). Per the germline V gene, CDR1 is MNHNS and CDR2 is SASEGT. The CDR3 contains 15 residues. The V gene lost 5 bases and the J gene lost 4 bases, with 17 bases spanning the gap. The CDR3 DNA follows: TGTGCCAGCAGTACCAGGGGGGGGAACGTAGAGACCCAGTACTTC. This gives the protein CASSTRGGNVETQYF.

The table lists this clonotype with many counts. J is TRBJ1-6 and V is TRBV5-1, with TRBD1 identical over 8 bases. V lost 3 bases to trimming and J lost 3 bases; unmatched junction nucleotides: 5. Germline CDR1 and CDR2: SGHRS and YFSETQ. This CDR3 has 16 residues. CDR3 DNA: TGCGCCAGCAGCTCGGGGACAGGTCACTATAATTCACCCCTCCACTTT. Its translation: CASSSGTGHYNSPLHF. The full variable domain, with the rest looked up from reference TRBV5-1 and TRBJ1-6, is KAGVTQTPRYLIKTRGQQVTLSCSPISGHRSVSWYQQTPGQGLQFLFEYFSETQRNKGNFPGRFSGRQFSNSRSEMNVSTLELGDSALYLCASSSGTGHYNSPLHFGNGTRLTVT.

This clonotype was found a few times. The CDR3 protein is CASSDPTGELFF. CDR3 bases: TGCGCCAGCAGTGATCCCACCGGGGAGCTGTTTTTT. This chain links TRBV10-2 with TRBJ2-2; D is unclear. Germline V lookup: CDR1 WSHSY, CDR2 SAAADI. This CDR3 region has 12 residues. Trimming took off 3 bases at V and 4 bases at J, with 3 bases between the two ends.

This clonotype turned up a few times. The chain combines TRBV12-3 or TRBV12-4 with TRBJ2-7; TRBD2 matches at 8 bases. With 6 bases clipped from V and 2 bases from J, the junction kept 9 bases outside the gene matches. This CDR3 has 15 amino acids. The CDR3 DNA reads TGTGCCAGCAGCATCTCGAGCGGGAGTCCCTACGAGCAGTACTTC. This encodes CASSISSGSPYEQYF.

Ten or more counts support this clonotype. The chain couples TRBV12-3 or TRBV12-4 to TRBJ2-7; D is unclear. There are 11 residues in the CDR3. Trimming shortened V by 7 bases and J by 3 bases, and 7 bases separated the two germline ends. As DNA, the CDR3 is TGTGCCAGCAAAAAGAGCTACGAGCAGTACTTC. Residues: CASKKSYEQYF.